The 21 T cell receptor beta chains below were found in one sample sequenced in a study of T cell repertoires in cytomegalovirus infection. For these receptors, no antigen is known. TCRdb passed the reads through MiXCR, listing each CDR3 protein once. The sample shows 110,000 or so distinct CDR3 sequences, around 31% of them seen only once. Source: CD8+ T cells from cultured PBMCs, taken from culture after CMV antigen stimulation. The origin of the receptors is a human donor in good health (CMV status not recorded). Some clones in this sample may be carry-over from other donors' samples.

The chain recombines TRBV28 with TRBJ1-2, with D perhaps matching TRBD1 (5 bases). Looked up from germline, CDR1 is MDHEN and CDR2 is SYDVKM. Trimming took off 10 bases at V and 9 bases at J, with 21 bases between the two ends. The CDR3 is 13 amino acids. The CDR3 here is CATWDGPGLSYTF. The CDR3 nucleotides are TGTGCCACTTGGGACGGACCTGGGCTTAGCTACACCTTC.

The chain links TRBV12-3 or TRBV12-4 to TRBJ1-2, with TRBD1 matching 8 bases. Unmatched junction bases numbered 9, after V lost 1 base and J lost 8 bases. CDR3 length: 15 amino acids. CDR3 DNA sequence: TGTGCCAGCAGTTTAGTCAGTCCAGGGGGCGAAGGCTACACCTTC. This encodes CASSLVSPGGEGYTF.

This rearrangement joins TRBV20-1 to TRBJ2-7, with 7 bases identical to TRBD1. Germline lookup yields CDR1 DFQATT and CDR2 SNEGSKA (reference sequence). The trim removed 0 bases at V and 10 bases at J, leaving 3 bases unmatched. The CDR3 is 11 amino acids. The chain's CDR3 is CSAREDREQYF. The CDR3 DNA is TGCAGTGCTAGAGAAGACAGGGAACAGTACTTC.

The CDR3 DNA reads as TGTGCCAGCAGGAGTCTTCACGAGCAGTACTTC. Translation gives CASRSLHEQYF. J is TRBJ2-7 and V is TRBV25-1; D gene ambiguous. This CDR3 comprises 11 residues. Germline assignment: CDR1 MGHDK and CDR2 SYGVNS. V lost 6 bases and J 5 bases, leaving 8 bases between the germline ends.

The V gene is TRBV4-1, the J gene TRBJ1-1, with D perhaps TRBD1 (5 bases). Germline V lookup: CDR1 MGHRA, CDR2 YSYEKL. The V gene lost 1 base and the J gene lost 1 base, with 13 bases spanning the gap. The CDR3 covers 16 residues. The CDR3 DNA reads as TGCGCCAGCAGCCAAGCCCCGGGACGGACGAACACTGAAGCTTTCTTT. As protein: CASSQAPGRTNTEAFF.

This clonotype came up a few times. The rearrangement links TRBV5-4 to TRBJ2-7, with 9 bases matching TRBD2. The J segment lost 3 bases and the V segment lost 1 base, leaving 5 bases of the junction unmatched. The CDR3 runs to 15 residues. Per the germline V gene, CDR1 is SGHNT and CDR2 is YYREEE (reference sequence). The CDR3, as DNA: TGTGCCAGCAGCTTGCAAGCGGGGGGCGACTACGAGCAGTACTTC. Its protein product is CASSLQAGGDYEQYF.

The CDR3 sequence: CASSSRTSGGAPSLNEQFF. Here the CDR3 DNA reads TGTGCCAGCAGCTCCCGGACTAGCGGGGGGGCCCCTTCGCTCAATGAGCAGTTCTTC. The genes are TRBV7-6 and TRBJ2-1, with 15 bases fitting TRBD2. J was trimmed by 6 bases and V by 4 bases; bases with no gene match: 13. Germline-derived CDR1 and CDR2 are SGHVS and FNYEAQ. This CDR3 region has 19 residues.

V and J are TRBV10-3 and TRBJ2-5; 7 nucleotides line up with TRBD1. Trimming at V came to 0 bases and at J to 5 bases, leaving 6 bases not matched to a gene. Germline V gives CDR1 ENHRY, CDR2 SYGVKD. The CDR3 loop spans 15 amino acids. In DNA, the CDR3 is TGTGCCATCAGTGAGTCAGTTGACAGGGATGAGACCCAGTACTTC. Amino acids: CAISESVDRDETQYF.

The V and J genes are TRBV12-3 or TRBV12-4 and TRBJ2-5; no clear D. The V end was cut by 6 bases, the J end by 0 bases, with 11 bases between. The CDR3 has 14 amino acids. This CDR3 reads CASSRPAYQETQYF. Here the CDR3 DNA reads TGTGCCAGCAGCCGCCCAGCGTACCAAGAGACCCAGTACTTC.

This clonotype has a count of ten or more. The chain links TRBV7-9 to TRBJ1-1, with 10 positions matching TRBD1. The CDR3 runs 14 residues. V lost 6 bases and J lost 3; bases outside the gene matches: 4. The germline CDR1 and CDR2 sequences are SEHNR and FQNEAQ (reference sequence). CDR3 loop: CASSLGTGDTEAFF. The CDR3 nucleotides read TGTGCCAGCAGTTTGGGGACAGGGGACACTGAAGCTTTCTTT.

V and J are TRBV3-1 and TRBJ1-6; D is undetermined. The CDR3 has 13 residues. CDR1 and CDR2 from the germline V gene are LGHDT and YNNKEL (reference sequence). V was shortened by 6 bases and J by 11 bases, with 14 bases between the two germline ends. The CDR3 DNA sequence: TGTGCCAGCAGGCTGAGTGGGGAACCACCCCTCCACTTT. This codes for CASRLSGEPPLHF.

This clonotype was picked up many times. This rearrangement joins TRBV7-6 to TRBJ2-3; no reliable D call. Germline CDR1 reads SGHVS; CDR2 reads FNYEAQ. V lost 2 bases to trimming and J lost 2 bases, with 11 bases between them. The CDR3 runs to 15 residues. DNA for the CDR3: TGTGCCAGCAGCTTAAGGGCGGCCTACACAGATACGCAGTATTTT. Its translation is CASSLRAAYTDTQYF.

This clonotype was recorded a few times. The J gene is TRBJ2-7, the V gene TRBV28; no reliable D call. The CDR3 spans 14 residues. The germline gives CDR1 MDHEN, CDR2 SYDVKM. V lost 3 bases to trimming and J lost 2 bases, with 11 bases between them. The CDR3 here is CASSLTQSTYEQYF. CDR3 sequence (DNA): TGTGCCAGCAGTTTGACACAGTCCACCTACGAGCAGTACTTC.

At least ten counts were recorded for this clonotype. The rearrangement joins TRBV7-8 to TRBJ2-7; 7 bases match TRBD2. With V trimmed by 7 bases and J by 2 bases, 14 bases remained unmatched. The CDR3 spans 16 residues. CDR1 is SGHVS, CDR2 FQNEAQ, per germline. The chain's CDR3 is CASTSGGLGGAYEQYF. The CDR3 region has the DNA TGTGCCAGCACCTCGGGGGGACTTGGAGGGGCCTACGAGCAGTACTTC.

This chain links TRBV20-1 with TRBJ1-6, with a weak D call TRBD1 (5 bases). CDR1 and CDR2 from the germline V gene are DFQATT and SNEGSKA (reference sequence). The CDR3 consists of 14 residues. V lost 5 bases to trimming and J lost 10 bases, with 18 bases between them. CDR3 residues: CSAFSGTLDSPLHF. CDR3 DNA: TGCAGTGCTTTTTCGGGGACGCTGGACTCACCCCTCCACTTT.

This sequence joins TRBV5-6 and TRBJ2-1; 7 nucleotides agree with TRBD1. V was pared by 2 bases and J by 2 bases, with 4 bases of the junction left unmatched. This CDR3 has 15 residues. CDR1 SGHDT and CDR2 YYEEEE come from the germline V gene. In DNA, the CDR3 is TGTGCCAGCAGCTTCACAGGGGTTGCCTACAATGAGCAGTTCTTC. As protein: CASSFTGVAYNEQFF.

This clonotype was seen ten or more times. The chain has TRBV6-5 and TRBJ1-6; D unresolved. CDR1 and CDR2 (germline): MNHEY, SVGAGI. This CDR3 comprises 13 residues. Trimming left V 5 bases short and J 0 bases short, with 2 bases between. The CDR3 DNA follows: TGTGCCAGCAGTCTCTCCTATAATTCACCCCTCCACTTT. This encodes CASSLSYNSPLHF.

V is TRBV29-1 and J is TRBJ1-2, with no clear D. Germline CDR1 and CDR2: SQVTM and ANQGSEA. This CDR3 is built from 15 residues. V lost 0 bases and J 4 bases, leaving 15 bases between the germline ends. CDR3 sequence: CSVEDRGRTGYGYTF. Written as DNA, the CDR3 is TGCAGCGTTGAAGATCGAGGCAGGACGGGCTATGGCTACACCTTC.

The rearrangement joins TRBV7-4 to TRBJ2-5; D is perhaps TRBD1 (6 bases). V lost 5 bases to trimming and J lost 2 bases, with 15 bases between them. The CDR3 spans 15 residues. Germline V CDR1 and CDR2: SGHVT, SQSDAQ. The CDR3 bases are TGTGCCAGCAGCCCCGCCGGGACAAATCAAGAGACCCAGTACTTC. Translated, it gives CASSPAGTNQETQYF.

The CDR3 region has the DNA TGTGCCAGCAGTATCCTGCAGAGCAATCAGCCCCAGCATTTT. Translated: CASSILQSNQPQHF. J is TRBJ1-5 and V is TRBV28; D remains ambiguous. Deletions cut 5 bases from V and 1 base from J, with 9 bases between. CDR3 length equals 14 residues. Germline V gives CDR1 MDHEN, CDR2 SYDVKM.

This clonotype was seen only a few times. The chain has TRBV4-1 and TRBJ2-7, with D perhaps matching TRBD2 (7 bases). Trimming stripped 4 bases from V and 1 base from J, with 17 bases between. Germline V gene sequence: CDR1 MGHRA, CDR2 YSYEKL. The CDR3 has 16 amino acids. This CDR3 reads CASSPEQGGGSYEQYF. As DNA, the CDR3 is TGCGCCAGCAGCCCCGAACAGGGCGGGGGATCCTACGAGCAGTACTTC.